Listed here are 28 T cell receptor beta chains from one sample, sequenced in a study of T cells in Graves' hyperthyroidism and ophthalmopathy. Amplification of TCR beta CDR3 regions was performed using RNA transcripts as template. RT-PCR in the first round (using the HTBI primer set) targeted the TCR CDR3. Via MiXCR, TCRdb re-called the multiplex PCR reads, giving one row per CDR3 protein. The sample holds under 550,000 distinct CDR3 sequences, roughly 13% seen once. Input material: blood. The receptors derive from a woman younger than 35 with Graves' hyperthyroidism.

This sequence joins TRBV7-9 and TRBJ2-5, with 11 nucleotides matching TRBD2. The CDR3 length is 15 residues. With V trimmed by 5 bases and J by 5 bases, 7 bases remained unmatched. Germline CDR1 is SEHNR and CDR2 is FQNEAQ (reference sequence). CDR3 protein: CASSPRLAGSETQYF. The CDR3 coding sequence is TGTGCCAGCAGCCCGAGACTAGCGGGAAGTGAGACCCAGTACTTC.

This clonotype was observed a few times. The chain uses TRBV30 and TRBJ1-4; D gene ambiguous. The germline V gene has CDR1 GTSNPN and CDR2 SVGIG (reference sequence). The CDR3 sequence is 14 residues long. V was trimmed by 2 bases and J by 5 bases, leaving 12 bases between them. For the CDR3, the DNA is TGTGCCTGGAGTCGCAACCTAGGAAATGAAAAACTGTTTTTT. Residues: CAWSRNLGNEKLFF.

The J gene is TRBJ2-5, the V gene TRBV10-2, with D perhaps being TRBD1 or TRBD2 (5 bases each). This CDR3 is built from 13 residues. Germline CDR1 and CDR2: WSHSY and SAAADI. Trimming cost V 8 bases and J 5 bases, with 15 bases left between them. CDR3 in amino acids: CASGETVRETQYF. CDR3 DNA sequence: TGCGCCAGCGGGGAGACAGTGAGGGAGACCCAGTACTTC.

This clonotype came up many times. The chain carries TRBV28 and TRBJ2-2; 15 nucleotides line up with TRBD2. The germline V gene has CDR1 MDHEN and CDR2 SYDVKM. V gave up 8 bases and J gave up 7 bases; unmatched junction bases: 8. CDR3 length: 16 amino acids. CDR3 in amino acids: CASRIGGLAGGGELFF. CDR3 bases: TGTGCCAGCCGCATTGGGGGACTAGCGGGAGGCGGGGAGCTGTTTTTT.

This clonotype was observed at least ten times. J is TRBJ2-5 and V is TRBV7-8; tentatively, D is TRBD2 (5 bases). Trimming took off 2 bases at V and 9 bases at J, with 16 bases between the two ends. The CDR3 is made up of 14 amino acids. The V gene's germline CDR1 is SGHVS and CDR2 FQNEAQ. Written as DNA, the CDR3 is TGTGCCAGCAGCTTAAGCTCTAGCAGTATAGCCCAGTACTTC. As protein: CASSLSSSSIAQYF.

This clonotype appeared many times. This chain uses TRBV30 with TRBJ1-2; possible D gene TRBD1, 5 bases. The CDR3 spans 11 residues. Germline V CDR1 and CDR2: GTSNPN, SVGIG (reference sequence). V lost 3 bases to trimming and J lost 4 bases, with 6 bases between them. CDR3 sequence: CAWRDTYGYTF. The CDR3 nucleotides are TGTGCCTGGAGGGACACCTATGGCTACACCTTC.

This clonotype was detected only a few times. The rearrangement uses TRBV10-3 and TRBJ1-3; D remains ambiguous. The V gene lost 6 bases and the J gene lost 0 bases, with 9 bases spanning the gap. Germline V gene data show CDR1 as ENHRY and CDR2 as SYGVKD. The CDR3 contains 14 residues. The CDR3 sequence is CAISGPNSGNTIYF. The CDR3, as DNA: TGTGCCATCAGCGGACCGAACTCTGGAAACACCATATATTTT.

This clonotype was detected a few times. This may arise from a read error, as a much more abundant clone is one base away. This chain joins TRBV30 and TRBJ1-2, with a tentative D call TRBD1 (5 bases). The length of the CDR3 is 13 residues. Germline values: CDR1 GTSNPN, CDR2 SVGIG (reference sequence). With 0 bases removed from V and 5 bases from J, the gap between germline ends came to 10 bases. The CDR3: CAWSVRGLYGYTF. CDR3 DNA: TGTGCCTGGAGTGTACGGGGGTTGTATGGCTACACCTTC.

This clonotype was seen at least ten times. The chain employs TRBV7-8 and TRBJ2-1, with 10 bases matching TRBD2. The length of the CDR3 is 15 residues. CDR1 is SGHVS and CDR2 is FQNEAQ in the germline V gene. The J segment lost 3 bases and the V segment lost 4 bases, leaving 3 bases of the junction unmatched. The CDR3 protein is CASSSGLAIYNEQFF. CDR3 bases: TGTGCCAGCAGCTCGGGACTAGCGATCTACAATGAGCAGTTCTTC.

The chain combines TRBV29-1 with TRBJ2-7, with 7 bases aligning to TRBD1. CDR3 length equals 12 residues. The germline V gene has CDR1 SQVTM and CDR2 ANQGSEA. V lost 7 bases and J lost 0; bases outside the gene matches: 3. CDR3: CSGWTGSYEQYF. The CDR3 nucleotides are TGCAGCGGGTGGACAGGCTCCTACGAGCAGTACTTC.

This clonotype was seen repeatedly, ten times or more. The chain recombines TRBV7-9 with TRBJ2-3; D gene unclear. V was shortened by 1 base and J by 0 bases, with 11 bases between the two germline ends. Germline loops: CDR1 SEHNR, CDR2 FQNEAQ (reference sequence). This CDR3 is 16 amino acids long. The CDR3 is CASSLGLGRSTDTQYF. The CDR3 DNA reads as TGTGCCAGCAGCTTAGGGCTGGGTAGAAGCACAGATACGCAGTATTTT.

The sample holds many counts of this clonotype. The chain couples TRBV2 to TRBJ2-7, with 9 bases fitting TRBD1. The germline V gene encodes CDR1 SNHLY and CDR2 FYNNEI. The ends lost 6 bases at V and 0 bases at J; junction bases unmatched: 6. This CDR3 contains 15 residues. DNA of the CDR3: TGTGCCAGCAGCGATGGGACAGGGTCCTCCTACGAGCAGTACTTC. Amino acids: CASSDGTGSSYEQYF. The entire variable domain, with the rest obtained from reference TRBV2 and TRBJ2-7, is as follows: EPEVTQTPSHQVTQMGQEVILRCVPISNHLYFYWYRQILGQKVEFLVSFYNNEISEKSEIFDDQFSVERPDGSNFTLKIRSTKLEDSAMYFCASSDGTGSSYEQYFGPGTRLTVT.

This clonotype showed up just a few times. The chain joins TRBV5-6 to TRBJ2-1; 9 bases match TRBD2. Germline values: CDR1 SGHDT, CDR2 YYEEEE. The trim removed 0 bases at V and 3 bases at J, leaving 4 bases unmatched. The CDR3 extends over 16 amino acids. The CDR3: CASSLDGTSRYNEQFF. The CDR3 coding sequence is TGTGCCAGCAGCTTGGATGGGACTAGCCGCTACAATGAGCAGTTCTTC. The full variable domain, its missing parts supplied by reference TRBV5-6 and TRBJ2-1, is DAGVTQSPTHLIKTRGQQVTLRCSPKSGHDTVSWYQQALGQGPQFIFQYYEEEERQRGNFPDRFSGHQFPNYSSELNVNALLLGDSALYLCASSLDGTSRYNEQFFGPGTRLTVL.

This clonotype was detected ten times or more. J is TRBJ1-2 and V is TRBV30; D uncertain. V was clipped by 0 bases and J by 3 bases, with 8 bases between them. Per germline, CDR1 GTSNPN and CDR2 SVGIG (reference sequence). There are 13 residues in the CDR3. CDR3 in DNA: TGTGCCTGGAGTGTATCTGGCGACTATGGCTACACCTTC. Translating it yields CAWSVSGDYGYTF.

The gene calls are TRBV7-9 and TRBJ2-1, with TRBD2 matching 8 bases. The V and J ends lost 4 bases and 8 bases, in that order; junction bases with no gene match: 10. Germline values: CDR1 SEHNR, CDR2 FQNEAQ (reference sequence). CDR3 length: 15 amino acids. The CDR3 DNA reads TGTGCCAGCAGCTACAACCCCGGGACTAGGTATGAGCAGTTCTTC. Its protein is CASSYNPGTRYEQFF.

This clonotype was detected ten times or more. The chain links TRBV2 to TRBJ2-7, with 13 bases matching TRBD2. In germline, CDR1 is SNHLY, CDR2 FYNNEI. With V trimmed by 5 bases and J by 0 bases, 4 bases remained unmatched. The CDR3 loop spans 16 amino acids. The CDR3 region is CASSLGLAGSSYEQYF. CDR3 bases: TGTGCCAGCAGTTTGGGACTAGCGGGGAGCTCCTACGAGCAGTACTTC.

This clonotype was observed many times. This chain joins TRBV28 and TRBJ1-5; D uncertain. The CDR3 has 15 residues. Germline CDR1 and CDR2: MDHEN and SYDVKM. V lost 2 bases and J 2 bases, leaving 10 bases between the germline ends. The CDR3 DNA is TGTGCCAGCAGTTTACCCGTGGCAGGCAATCAGCCCCAGCATTTT. Encoded protein: CASSLPVAGNQPQHF.

This clonotype showed up many times. The chain has TRBV7-2 and TRBJ2-7, with 9 bases fitting TRBD1. CDR1 and CDR2 (germline): SGHTA, FQGNSA. The CDR3 runs 11 residues. The V and J ends lost 10 bases and 6 bases, in that order; junction bases with no gene match: 4. The CDR3 is CATGQGGEQYF. The DNA of the CDR3 is TGTGCCACGGGACAGGGTGGCGAGCAGTACTTC.

This clonotype has at least ten counts. Here the CDR3 reads CSASKSSGPITDTQYF. CDR3 sequence (DNA): TGCAGTGCTAGTAAGTCTAGCGGTCCCATCACAGATACGCAGTATTTT. This chain uses TRBV20-1 with TRBJ2-3; 7 bases are shared with TRBD2. The CDR3 has 16 residues. V was pared by 3 bases and J by 2 bases, with 11 bases of the junction left unmatched. Germline CDR1 and CDR2: DFQATT and SNEGSKA (reference sequence).

The rearrangement joins TRBV10-3 to TRBJ2-1; 7 bases are a match to TRBD2. Germline values: CDR1 ENHRY, CDR2 SYGVKD. The length of the CDR3 is 17 residues. J lost 2 bases, V lost 0 bases, and 7 bases had no gene match. CDR3 protein: CAISESRLAAPYNEQFF. The DNA for the CDR3 is TGTGCCATCAGTGAGTCGAGGCTAGCGGCTCCCTACAATGAGCAGTTCTTC.

A remark on this clonotype: This clone may be a read error of a much larger clone one base away. This chain uses TRBV4-1 with TRBJ2-1; D perhaps matches TRBD2 (6 bases). The CDR3 has 17 amino acids. Germline CDR1 reads MGHRA; CDR2 reads YSYEKL. CDR3 DNA: TGCGCCAGCAGCCAGCCCCGACTAGTAAGAAGCTACGATGAGCAGTTCTTC. This sequence encodes CASSQPRLVRSYDEQFF.

This clonotype was found many times. The V gene is TRBV6-2 or TRBV6-3, the J gene TRBJ2-1, with 12 positions matching TRBD2. Germline CDR1 reads MNHEY; CDR2 reads SVGEGT. J gave up 4 bases and V 2 bases, and 9 bases lay outside the gene matches. This CDR3 comprises 18 residues. The DNA of the CDR3 is TGTGCCAGCAGTTACGTAGCGACTAGCGGGAGTTATTACAATGAGCAGTTCTTC. Translation: CASSYVATSGSYYNEQFF.

In its sample, this clonotype was seen many times. The gene calls are TRBV6-1 and TRBJ1-1, with D perhaps TRBD1 (5 bases). V lost 3 bases to trimming and J lost 4 bases, with 15 bases between them. CDR1 is MNHNS and CDR2 is SASEGT in the germline V gene. The CDR3 consists of 15 residues. This chain's CDR3 is CASSEPGSLGTEAFF. CDR3 sequence (DNA): TGTGCCAGCAGTGAGCCAGGGTCTTTAGGCACTGAAGCTTTCTTT.

This clonotype was counted many times. V usage is TRBV6-2 or TRBV6-3 and J usage is TRBJ1-1, with D perhaps matching TRBD1 (6 bases). V was shortened by 6 bases and J by 3 bases, with 14 bases between the two germline ends. Per the germline V gene, CDR1 is MNHEY and CDR2 is SVGEGT. This CDR3 region has 14 residues. As DNA, the CDR3 is TGTGCCAGCAGACTCGCTTACAGGGACACTGAAGCTTTCTTT. Protein product: CASRLAYRDTEAFF.

This chain uses TRBV30 with TRBJ2-1, with D tentatively TRBD1 (6 bases). The J call may be faulty, since TRBJ2-7 better matches the DNA end. The CDR3 is made up of 14 amino acids. Germline CDR1 is GTSNPN and CDR2 is SVGIG (reference sequence). The CDR3 reads CAWTGVGSYNEQYF. The CDR3 DNA sequence: TGTGCCTGGACAGGGGTAGGGTCCTACAATGAGCAGTACTTC.

This clonotype was detected many times. The rearrangement uses TRBV6-1 and TRBJ1-1; D not resolved. Per germline, CDR1 MNHNS and CDR2 SASEGT. The CDR3 is 13 residues long. Trimming cost V 10 bases and J 2 bases, with 14 bases left between them. DNA of the CDR3: TGTGCCACCAGCGGGGAAAGAAACACTGAAGCTTTCTTT. It yields the protein CATSGERNTEAFF.

The chain carries TRBV5-1 and TRBJ2-3, with 8 bases aligning to TRBD2. In germline, CDR1 is SGHRS, CDR2 YFSETQ. This CDR3 has 15 residues. V lost 0 bases, J lost 4 bases, and 4 bases stayed unmatched. The CDR3, as DNA: TGCGCCAGCAGCTTGGTTACGGGAGGGCCAGATACGCAGTATTTT. This gives the protein CASSLVTGGPDTQYF.

This clonotype was recorded many times. The chain employs TRBV30 and TRBJ2-7, with D possibly being TRBD2 (6 bases). Germline loops: CDR1 GTSNPN, CDR2 SVGIG (reference sequence). V was cut by 7 bases and J by 1 base, with 17 bases left in between. This CDR3 comprises 14 residues. CDR3 sequence (DNA): TGTGCCTCCGACCGGGGCGGGAATTCCTACGAGCAGTACTTC. This codes for CASDRGGNSYEQYF.